This T cell receptor beta chain was sequenced during a study of T cell responses to AZD1222 COVID-19 vaccine. Clones were sequenced by immunoSEQ multiplex PCR, and TCRdb holds only the in-frame ones, with some missing. The sample comprises under 95,000 clones, over 75% of which are singletons, and 10% rests with the top ten. Trimming took off 2 bases at V and 0 bases at J, with 13 bases between the two ends. CDR1 WSHSY and CDR2 SAAADI come from the germline V gene. The CDR3 loop spans 17 amino acids. A note on this clone: Its antigen is still unknown.

General study findings and limits: Repertoires were collected only later (after the peak T cell response had occurred). The donor group comprised mostly white British people and more females; the analysis possibly underestimated clonal diversity. Vaccine-associated CD4 TCRs ranged over spike, dominating at 160-218 and 743-854.

The clonotype was recovered from an adult who received the AZD1222 COVID-19 vaccine. The sequencing here drew on peripheral blood, taken 28 days after the second AZD1222 dose. The chain joins TRBV10-2 to TRBJ1-4; D is unclear. The CDR3 nucleotides are TGCGCCAGCAGTGAGATAAGACCAGAGGCAACTAATGAAAAACTGTTTTTT. It codes for CASSEIRPEATNEKLFF.